The sequence of this T cell receptor beta chain was determined in a study of regulatory T cells in long-lasting Graves disease. Study-wide results and limits: Favored gene segments in persistent disease were TRBV28, TRBJ1-2 and TRBJ2-5.

This clonotype was seen more than once but under ten times. Its target is not known. Documented time point: newly diagnosed GD, antithyroid drugs for less than 3 months. PBMCs provided the RNA from which the TCR library was made. Both iRepertoire HTBI primers and Arm-PCR of CDR3 regions were used to build the TCR beta libraries. A single record per CDR3 protein comes from TCRdb applying MiXCR to the multiplex PCR reads. The sample has 550,000 to 650,000 distinct CDR3 sequences, about 16% seen once. Germline assignment: CDR1 SGHTA and CDR2 FQGTGA. This CDR3 is built from 13 residues. The V end lost 4 bases, the J end lost 2 bases, and 6 bases lay between the germline ends. These data were likewise used in another study, on T cells in Graves' hyperthyroidism and ophthalmopathy. That source notes: TCR CDR3 regions were first amplified by RT-PCR with HTBI primers.

The chain combines TRBV7-3 with TRBJ2-1; D unclear. The source is a man between 18 and 29 years old with Graves disease. The starting material was peripheral blood mononuclear cells (PBMCs), obtained at new diagnosis, from a patient treated with antithyroid drugs. The CDR3 DNA is TGTGCCAGCAGCTCGACCACCTACAATGAGCAGTTCTTC. Amino acid sequence: CASSSTTYNEQFF. The full variable domain, in which reference TRBV7-3 and TRBJ2-1 provide the parts outside the CDR3, is GAGVSQTPSNKVTEKGKYVELRCDPISGHTALYWYRQSLGQGPEFLIYFQGTGAADDSGLPNDRFFAVRPEGSVSTLKIQRTERGDSAVYLCASSSTTYNEQFFGPGTRLTVL.